Following are 10 T cell receptor beta chains from one sample sequenced in a study of regulatory T cells in long-lasting Graves disease. In building TCR beta libraries, iRepertoire HTBI primers were used together with Arm-PCR of CDR3 regions. TCRdb recomputed calls from the multiplex PCR reads with MiXCR, one row per CDR3 protein. The sample has 530,000 or so distinct CDR3 sequences, roughly 15% seen once. Noted time point: newly diagnosed GD, antithyroid drugs for less than 3 months. The TCR library was prepared using RNA isolated from PBMCs. These data were likewise used in another study, on T cells in Graves' hyperthyroidism and ophthalmopathy.

Sequenced material: peripheral blood mononuclear cells (PBMCs), taken at new diagnosis, from a patient treated with antithyroid drugs. The receptors originated from a man between 18 and 29 years old with Graves disease.

This clonotype was observed a few times. The chain uses TRBV4-1 and TRBJ2-3; maybe TRBD2 (5 bases). The CDR3 consists of 13 residues. Looked up from germline, CDR1 is MGHRA and CDR2 is YSYEKL. The V end was cut by 5 bases, the J end by 2 bases, with 8 bases between. The DNA of the CDR3 is TGCGCCAGCAGCACCCGGGACACAGATACGCAGTATTTT. Protein sequence: CASSTRDTDTQYF.

As for this clonotype: Possible read error: a much larger clone is one base away. The conserved phenylalanine or tryptophan normally closing the CDR3 is absent here, so this likely arose from a read error. This chain joins TRBV7-2 and TRBJ1-2; weak D call: TRBD1 (5 bases). The V gene lost 1 base and the J gene lost 4 bases, with 13 bases spanning the gap. The CDR3 has 15 amino acids. The V gene's germline CDR1 is SGHTA and CDR2 FQGNSA. This CDR3 is CASSLVLQGVYGYTL. Written as DNA, the CDR3 is TGTGCCAGCAGCTTAGTCCTCCAGGGCGTCTATGGCTACACCCTC.

This clonotype has ten or more counts. The chain is built from TRBV15 and TRBJ1-1, with TRBD1 as a possible D gene (5 bases). The CDR3 covers 14 residues. V was cut by 1 base and J by 7 bases, with 13 bases left in between. Germline CDR1 LNHNV, CDR2 YYDKDF (reference sequence). CDR3 in amino acids: CATSRGPAGLEAFF. The CDR3 bases are TGTGCCACCAGCAGAGGTCCTGCGGGACTTGAAGCTTTCTTT.

The sample holds many counts of this clonotype. This chain links TRBV2 with TRBJ2-3, with 10 bases identical to TRBD2. The CDR3 has 15 amino acids. J was trimmed by 1 base and V by 8 bases; bases with no gene match: 6. Per germline, CDR1 SNHLY and CDR2 FYNNEI. The CDR3 DNA follows: TGTGCCAGCTTCAGCGGGAGGGGGGGCACAGATACGCAGTATTTT. Encoded protein: CASFSGRGGTDTQYF.

There are a few counts of this clonotype. The chain couples TRBV2 to TRBJ2-7; TRBD1 aligns across 12 bases. V gave up 6 bases and J gave up 7 bases; unmatched junction bases: 10. Germline CDR1 reads SNHLY; CDR2 reads FYNNEI. This CDR3 spans 15 amino acids. The CDR3 DNA sequence: TGTGCCAGCAGGGGGACAGGGGGCATTACAGGGGAGCAGTACTTC. This gives the protein CASRGTGGITGEQYF.

The V call is TRBV9, the J call TRBJ2-5; 9 positions agree with TRBD2. The CDR3 covers 20 residues. The V segment lost 4 bases and the J segment 2 bases; nucleotides outside the gene matches: 21. Per germline, CDR1 SGDLS and CDR2 YYNGEE. The CDR3 reads CASSTQGILAGHRYQETQYF. The CDR3 DNA reads TGTGCCAGCAGCACACAAGGGATACTAGCGGGCCACCGGTATCAAGAGACCCAGTACTTC.

This clonotype was picked up a small number of times. V is TRBV9 and J is TRBJ1-6; a weak D match, TRBD1 (5 bases). This CDR3 contains 15 residues. Looked up from germline, CDR1 is SGDLS and CDR2 is YYNGEE. The germline V and J ends were trimmed by 0 bases and 6 bases, with 10 bases remaining between them. CDR3 coding DNA: TGTGCCAGCAGCGTAGAAGGGGAAGGTAATTCACCCCTCCACTTT. Residues: CASSVEGEGNSPLHF.

At least ten counts were recorded for this clonotype. The chain uses TRBV6-2 or TRBV6-3 and TRBJ2-1, with 7 bases identical to TRBD2. V lost 4 bases to trimming and J lost 10 bases; unmatched junction nucleotides: 7. The CDR3 length is 13 residues. Germline V CDR1 and CDR2: MNHEY, SVGEGT. The CDR3 bases are TGTGCCAGCAGTTCGGGGGGATCCCCAGAGCAGTTCTTC. Its translation: CASSSGGSPEQFF.

Remarks on this clonotype: A read error is the likely source, as a far larger clone sits one nucleotide away. The chain employs TRBV12-3 or TRBV12-4 and TRBJ2-3; 8 bases match TRBD2. The CDR3 has 15 amino acids. Unmatched junction bases numbered 9, after V lost 6 bases and J lost 4 bases. This CDR3 is CASRIAGRGADTQYF. The CDR3 DNA reads TGTGCCAGCAGGATAGCGGGGAGGGGCGCAGATACGCAGTATTTT.

The chain carries TRBV12-3 or TRBV12-4 and TRBJ1-1; tentative D call: TRBD1 (5 bases). V was cut by 3 bases and J by 6 bases, with 14 bases left in between. The CDR3 loop spans 14 amino acids. For the CDR3, the DNA is TGTGCCAGCAGTTTCCCGGGGGTAGGGTCTGAAGCTTTCTTT. This encodes CASSFPGVGSEAFF.